A selection of T cell receptor beta chains follows, all from one sample in a study of blood T cell repertoires in COVID-19. Here immunoSEQ multiplex PCR was the method, and the copy in TCRdb shows in-frame clones only, minus some. The repertoire holds roughly 150,000 clones, with less than 90% as singletons. Input material: peripheral blood. These receptors were obtained from a woman aged 70-85 years with acute or convalescent COVID-19. The CDR3 runs from the conserved cysteine through the conserved F or W. D genes are given only for firm matches. Expanded clones get a size class; other rows say once, few or many, or leave the size out.

v_call	j_call	d_call	clone_size	cdr3_aa	cdr3_nt
TRBV27	TRBJ1-5	TRBD1	few	CASSRDRNSNQPQHF	TGTGCCAGCAGTAGGGACAGGAATAGCAATCAGCCCCAGCATTTT
TRBV19	TRBJ2-5	TRBD1	.	CASSRGTGQETQYF	TGTGCCAGTAGTAGGGGGACAGGCCAAGAGACCCAGTACTTC
TRBV24-1	TRBJ2-1	TRBD2	.	CATSGGTSGYNEQFF	TGTGCCACCAGTGGCGGGACTAGCGGATACAATGAGCAGTTCTTC
TRBV5-1	TRBJ1-5	.	.	CASSLFQGGPQHF	TGCGCCAGCAGCTTGTTTCAGGGAGGCCCCCAGCATTTT
TRBV3-1/TRBV3-2	TRBJ2-1	.	.	CASSQVRDFLGNEQFF	TGTGCCAGCAGCCAAGTCCGGGACTTCTTGGGGAATGAGCAGTTCTTC
TRBV27	TRBJ1-1	.	few	CASRLAANTEAFF	TGTGCCAGCCGCTTAGCAGCGAACACTGAAGCTTTCTTT
TRBV7-2	TRBJ1-6	TRBD1	.	CASSLMSGGNSPLHF	TGTGCCAGCAGCTTAATGTCAGGGGGTAATTCACCCCTCCACTTT
TRBV28	TRBJ1-6	TRBD1	.	CASSLSTGRNSPLHF	TGTGCCAGCAGTTTATCGACAGGGAGAAATTCACCCCTCCACTTT
TRBV6-5	TRBJ1-1	TRBD1	.	CASRRTGDTEAFF	TGTGCCAGCAGAAGGACAGGGGACACTGAAGCTTTCTTT
TRBV14	TRBJ1-2	.	.	CASSQLTSGGENYGYTF	TGTGCCAGCAGCCAATTAACCTCGGGGGGAGAAAACTATGGCTACACCTTC
TRBV6-1	TRBJ1-1	TRBD1	few	CASSEGTGRTEAFF	TGTGCCAGCAGTGAGGGGACAGGGCGAACTGAAGCTTTCTTT